The entry below gives a single T cell receptor beta chain sequence along with its context. Its cognate antigen is unknown. The data were taken from a study of cytotoxic CD8 clonotypes in ibrutinib-treated CLL. For the study at large: Following treatment for a median roughly twelve months, range 6 to 36, response samples were then taken.

T cells were sequenced at a targeted depth of 1 in 200,000 to 1 in 1 million. Assay: immunoSEQ multiplex PCR; the TCRdb copy retains only in-frame clones and omits some. The sample has around 53,000 clones; approximately 54% are singletons. Trimming at V came to 2 bases and at J to 15 bases, leaving 14 bases not matched to a gene. This CDR3 is built from 15 residues. CDR1 is SGHRS and CDR2 is YFSETQ in the germline V gene. Study-wide findings and caveats: Clonality increased at ibrutinib response, then returned toward baseline at progression. The clonality rise at ibrutinib response reflected private clonotype expansion.

V is TRBV5-1 and J is TRBJ2-1, with 10 nucleotides matching TRBD1. The receptor was isolated from a human donor with chronic lymphocytic leukemia. The specimen comprised PBMCs, sampled at disease progression, from a patient treated with ibrutinib. CDR3 in DNA: TGCGCCAGCAGCTTACGGACAGGGGGTACGTTTCCCCTGTTCTTC. This encodes CASSLRTGGTFPLFF.